The clone carrying this TCR beta chain came up a few times. Its antigen remains unknown. The data originate from a study of CD8 T cells in ankylosing spondylitis. Study-level results: From matched ankylosing spondylitis synovial fluid, disease-linked clones were reportedly recovered at significantly enriched levels. Made up of about eight highly homologous variants, a TCR beta motif appeared characteristic of ankylosing spondylitis blood. Peripheral blood held disease-linked clones only at relatively low frequency, and these were CD8+.

Germline V gene data show CDR1 as DFQATT and CDR2 as SNEGSKA (reference sequence). The CDR3 runs to 12 residues. Quantitative barcoded 5'-RACE was used to prepare TCR beta libraries. TCRdb called the 5' RACE reads again in MiXCR, with one record for every CDR3 protein. The sample has a few hundred thousand distinct CDR3 sequences, 17% seen once. Material for sequencing was blood, either unsorted or a sorted T cell fraction (not recorded which). This TCR was sampled from a male donor with ankylosing spondylitis. The chain has TRBV20-1 and TRBJ2-7; maybe TRBD2 (6 bases). This CDR3 is CSTPGRAGEQYF. CDR3 nucleotides: TGCAGCACCCCGGGACGAGCGGGCGAGCAGTACTTC.